The 27 T cell receptor beta chains below were found in one sample sequenced in a study of T-cell memory formation after mild COVID-19. TCRdb passed the 5' RACE reads through MiXCR, listing each CDR3 protein once. The sample lists about 190,000 distinct CDR3 sequences; approximately 20% were seen once. The sequenced sample consisted of PBMCs or a T cell subset sorted from them (not recorded which). The receptor source for this set is an adult woman who had mild COVID-19 (a few samples of this study predate the infection). Cell type and time point are not known.

This clonotype appeared a few times. This chain uses TRBV5-5 with TRBJ1-5, with D uncertain. V shed 3 bases and J shed 0 bases, with 7 bases lying between them. Germline assignment: CDR1 SGHKS and CDR2 YYEKEE (reference sequence). The CDR3 runs 14 residues. The CDR3 sequence: CASSSEYSNQPQHF. Written as DNA, the CDR3 is TGTGCCAGCAGCTCAGAGTATAGCAATCAGCCCCAGCATTTT.

J is TRBJ2-5 and V is TRBV5-1, with 8 bases that match TRBD1. Per the germline V gene, CDR1 is SGHRS and CDR2 is YFSETQ. V lost 3 bases and J lost 2; bases outside the gene matches: 6. The CDR3 has 15 residues. CDR3 sequence (DNA): TGCGCCAGCAGCTCACCGGACAGGGCTCAAGAGACCCAGTACTTC. As protein: CASSSPDRAQETQYF.

The chain recombines TRBV30 with TRBJ2-7; 9 bases line up with TRBD2. Germline values: CDR1 GTSNPN, CDR2 SVGIG (reference sequence). Unmatched junction bases numbered 6, after V lost 0 bases and J lost 6 bases. The CDR3 totals 14 residues. The CDR3 spells CAWSVQSSGVEQYF. The CDR3 nucleotides are TGTGCCTGGAGTGTACAGTCTAGCGGGGTCGAGCAGTACTTC.

The chain has TRBV11-2 and TRBJ2-7; 9 bases line up with TRBD2. CDR3 size: 13 residues. The V gene's germline CDR1 is SGHAT and CDR2 FQNNGV. Trimming cost V 6 bases and J 3 bases; bases outside gene matches: 3. Here the CDR3 DNA reads TGTGCCAGCAGTATAGCGGGAGTCTACGAGCAGTACTTC. Encoded protein: CASSIAGVYEQYF.

This clonotype was found a few times. This chain uses TRBV12-3 or TRBV12-4 with TRBJ2-7; D is perhaps TRBD1 (7 bases). Between the trimmed V and J ends, which lost 4 bases and 6 bases, there was a span of 13 bases. There are 13 residues in the CDR3. The CDR3 spells CASSSYQGGEQYF. The CDR3 bases are TGTGCCAGCAGTTCCTACCAGGGGGGCGAGCAGTACTTC.

J is TRBJ1-2 and V is TRBV5-1; TRBD1 matches at 8 bases. Losses at the gene ends were 0 bases for V and 2 bases for J; bases not matched to a gene: 3. CDR1 and CDR2 (germline): SGHRS, YFSETQ. The CDR3 extends over 15 amino acids. Here the CDR3 reads CASSLAGGRNYGYTF. The DNA of the CDR3 is TGCGCCAGCAGCTTGGCAGGGGGCCGCAACTATGGCTACACCTTC.

The chain combines TRBV7-9 with TRBJ2-2, with unresolved D. V lost 5 bases and J lost 6, with 7 bases in between. The CDR3 totals 12 residues. Germline V gives CDR1 SEHNR, CDR2 FQNEAQ (reference sequence). CDR3 residues: CASSHLAGELFF. The CDR3 DNA reads as TGTGCCAGCAGCCATCTGGCCGGGGAGCTGTTTTTT.

This clonotype has just a few counts. The chain uses TRBV4-2 and TRBJ2-7, with 12 bases matching TRBD1. In germline, CDR1 is LGHNA, CDR2 YNFKEQ. With 4 bases clipped from V and 2 bases from J, the junction kept 0 bases outside the gene matches. The CDR3 extends over 14 amino acids. The CDR3 is CASSRDRGPYEQYF. The CDR3 DNA is TGTGCCAGCAGCCGGGACAGGGGGCCCTACGAGCAGTACTTC.

The chain recombines TRBV9 with TRBJ1-2; D perhaps matches TRBD1 (5 bases). The CDR3 contains 14 residues. V was pared by 3 bases and J by 3 bases, with 12 bases between. Germline values: CDR1 SGDLS, CDR2 YYNGEE. CDR3 residues: CASSADQGDYGYTF. The CDR3 region has the DNA TGTGCCAGCAGCGCCGATCAGGGAGACTATGGCTACACCTTC.

The chain joins TRBV4-3 to TRBJ2-3; D uncertain. In germline, CDR1 is LGHNA, CDR2 YSLEER. The V end lost 0 bases, the J end lost 4 bases, and 11 bases lay between the germline ends. This CDR3 has 15 amino acids. This CDR3 is CASSQDRASPDTQYF. CDR3 bases: TGCGCCAGCAGCCAAGATCGGGCCAGCCCAGATACGCAGTATTTT.

The table lists this clonotype with a few counts. The chain uses TRBV19 and TRBJ2-7, with TRBD1 identical over 8 bases. This CDR3 is built from 14 residues. Germline V gene data show CDR1 as LNHDA and CDR2 as SQIVND (reference sequence). V lost 4 bases and J lost 3; bases outside the gene matches: 5. The CDR3 DNA sequence: TGTGCCAGTAGTAAGCCAGGGGGCATCTACGAGCAGTACTTC. It specifies CASSKPGGIYEQYF. Using reference TRBV19 and TRBJ2-7 for the parts outside the CDR3, the full variable domain is DGGITQSPKYLFRKEGQNVTLSCEQNLNHDAMYWYRQDPGQGLRLIYYSQIVNDFQKGDIAEGYSVSREKKESFPLTVTSAQKNPTAFYLCASSKPGGIYEQYFGPGTRLTVT.

The rearrangement uses TRBV20-1 and TRBJ2-7, with 9 bases lining up with TRBD2. Unmatched junction bases numbered 6, after V lost 6 bases and J lost 3 bases. The V gene's germline CDR1 is DFQATT and CDR2 SNEGSKA (reference sequence). The CDR3 is 13 amino acids. The CDR3 DNA sequence: TGCAGTGCAACTCTAGCGGGGTACTACGAGCAGTACTTC. It codes for CSATLAGYYEQYF.

This clonotype has just a few counts. The chain uses TRBV7-8 and TRBJ2-1; no reliable D call. Trimming removed 1 base from V and 5 bases from J, with 12 bases in between. This CDR3 has 15 residues. Germline CDR1 is SGHVS and CDR2 is FQNEAQ. The CDR3 DNA reads TGTGCCAGCAGCTTAGGTCTCGTGGTGAACAATGAGCAGTTCTTC. It is translated as CASSLGLVVNNEQFF.

This clonotype was counted only a few times. The chain combines TRBV20-1 with TRBJ2-5; 8 bases are a match to TRBD1. The V gene end was trimmed by 6 bases and the J gene end by 4 bases; junction bases not matched to a gene: 10. CDR1 is DFQATT and CDR2 is SNEGSKA in the germline V gene (reference sequence). The CDR3 is 14 amino acids. This CDR3 reads CSALDRGGGETQYF. In DNA, the CDR3 is TGCAGTGCCCTAGACAGGGGCGGTGGAGAGACCCAGTACTTC.

The rearrangement uses TRBV24-1 and TRBJ2-1, with a weak D call TRBD2 (6 bases). The CDR3 length is 14 residues. V lost 9 bases to trimming and J lost 6 bases, with 17 bases between them. Germline values: CDR1 KGHDR, CDR2 SFDVKD. CDR3 in amino acids: CATAGPGLLNEQFF. The CDR3, as DNA: TGTGCCACCGCTGGGCCGGGACTCCTCAATGAGCAGTTCTTC.

This clonotype was detected a few times. V gene TRBV5-1 combines with J gene TRBJ1-2, with 7 bases aligning to TRBD1. Germline CDR1 reads SGHRS; CDR2 reads YFSETQ. CDR3 length: 14 residues. V gave up 4 bases and J gave up 10 bases; unmatched junction bases: 13. DNA for the CDR3: TGCGCCAGCAGCCCCGATCCAACCGACAGGGACTACACCTTC. It translates to CASSPDPTDRDYTF.

This clonotype was counted between two and nine times. V gene TRBV5-1 combines with J gene TRBJ1-2, with a weak D call TRBD1 (5 bases). With 1 base removed from V and 6 bases from J, the gap between germline ends came to 13 bases. Germline V CDR1 and CDR2: SGHRS, YFSETQ. The CDR3 runs to 14 residues. The CDR3 loop is CASSLSAGSDGYTF. The CDR3 region has the DNA TGCGCCAGCAGCTTGTCCGCAGGGTCGGATGGCTACACCTTC.

This clonotype has just a few counts. V and J are TRBV11-1 and TRBJ2-7; 11 bases match TRBD2. CDR3 length: 14 residues. Trimming removed 5 bases from V and 5 bases from J; junction bases left unmatched: 5. Per the germline V gene, CDR1 is SGHAT and CDR2 is FQDESV (reference sequence). CDR3 nucleotides: TGTGCCAGCAGCCTTACTAGCGGGAGCCACGAGCAGTACTTC. Translated, it gives CASSLTSGSHEQYF.

This clonotype showed up just a few times. The chain employs TRBV7-3 and TRBJ2-3; possible D gene TRBD1, 6 bases. This CDR3 is built from 14 residues. Trimming took 6 bases from V and 1 from J, leaving 11 bases between them. Germline V gives CDR1 SGHTA, CDR2 FQGTGA. The CDR3 DNA follows: TGTGCCAGCAGTCGACAGGACGGCACAGATACGCAGTATTTT. This sequence encodes CASSRQDGTDTQYF.

V is TRBV27 and J is TRBJ1-1; D remains ambiguous. The CDR3 sequence is 13 residues long. V was cut by 3 bases and J by 1 base, with 6 bases left in between. CDR1 and CDR2 (germline): MNHEY, SMNVEV (reference sequence). The CDR3 protein is CASSFKRNTEAFF. In nucleotides, the CDR3 is TGTGCCAGCAGTTTTAAGCGGAACACTGAAGCTTTCTTT.

This clonotype was counted a few times. The chain couples TRBV15 to TRBJ2-2, with 7 bases lining up with TRBD2. Germline-derived CDR1 and CDR2 are LNHNV and YYDKDF (reference sequence). The V segment lost 4 bases and the J segment 1 base; nucleotides outside the gene matches: 3. The CDR3 length is 15 residues. The CDR3, as DNA: TGTGCCACCAGCAAGGGACTACAGAACACCGGGGAGCTGTTTTTT. This codes for CATSKGLQNTGELFF.

The chain recombines TRBV20-1 with TRBJ2-3; D is undetermined. The CDR3 covers 12 residues. Germline V gene lookup returns CDR1 DFQATT and CDR2 SNEGSKA (reference sequence). V lost 0 bases and J lost 12, with 13 bases in between. The CDR3 here is CSARDNAVGQYF. The CDR3 coding sequence is TGCAGTGCTAGAGATAACGCAGTGGGACAGTATTTT.

The chain is built from TRBV2 and TRBJ2-1, with TRBD1 identical over 8 bases. The V gene end was trimmed by 6 bases and the J gene end by 7 bases; junction bases not matched to a gene: 11. This CDR3 has 15 amino acids. Germline assignment: CDR1 SNHLY and CDR2 FYNNEI. The CDR3 reads CASRDRAPLGNEQFF. The CDR3 nucleotides read TGTGCCAGCAGGGACAGGGCCCCCTTGGGGAATGAGCAGTTCTTC.

This clonotype was seen a few times. The chain uses TRBV7-9 and TRBJ1-5; D remains unclear. CDR1 is SEHNR and CDR2 is FQNEAQ in the germline V gene (reference sequence). The CDR3 contains 13 residues. Trimming took off 3 bases at V and 4 bases at J, with 7 bases between the two ends. DNA for the CDR3: TGTGCCAGCAGCTTCTCGGGGAATCAGCCCCAGCATTTT. Protein: CASSFSGNQPQHF.

A single count supports this clonotype. This chain connects TRBV20-1 to TRBJ2-1, with D possibly being TRBD1 (5 bases). Germline V gives CDR1 DFQATT, CDR2 SNEGSKA (reference sequence). CDR3 size: 14 residues. Trimming stripped 2 bases from V and 1 base from J, with 9 bases between. The CDR3, as DNA: TGCAGTGCTAGACCCAAGGGGTCCTACAATGAGCAGTTCTTC. This sequence encodes CSARPKGSYNEQFF.

A note on this clonotype: One end of the junction does not line up with germline, which may come from a read error. The rearrangement joins TRBV4-1 to TRBJ2-3; possible D gene TRBD2, 7 bases. The CDR3 loop spans 13 amino acids. CDR1 and CDR2 from the germline V gene are MGHRA and YSYEKL. The CDR3 loop is CASSGDNTHAQYF. The CDR3 DNA sequence: TGTGCCAGCAGCGGGGACAACACACATGCGCAGTATTTT.

The V call is TRBV9, the J call TRBJ2-2; 8 nucleotides match TRBD2. V shed 0 bases and J 6 bases; nucleotides not matched to a gene: 7. Germline V gene sequence: CDR1 SGDLS, CDR2 YYNGEE. The CDR3 is 16 amino acids. This CDR3 reads CASSVAPSGSPGELFF. DNA of the CDR3: TGTGCCAGCAGCGTAGCTCCTAGCGGGTCCCCCGGGGAGCTGTTTTTT.